This T cell receptor beta chain was retrieved from a study of siplizumab effects on memory and regulatory T cells. General observations from the study: Sequences below about 10^-5 frequency were poorly captured, and few alloreactive clones mapped to unstimulated subsets.

Measured with immunoSEQ multiplex PCR; TCRdb has only the in-frame clones, and not every one. The table has roughly 68,000 clones, 90% to 97% seen once; the top ten hold about 0.1%. Naive, memory, effector memory and TEMRA subsets, all unstimulated, were sequenced in three donor pairs. V lost 0 bases and J 7 bases, leaving 10 bases between the germline ends. The CDR3 consists of 13 residues. CDR1 is MNHEY, CDR2 SMNVEV, per germline (reference sequence). This clone has a handful of counts. Its antigen remains unidentified. The clonotype comes from a human donor in good health. The chain is built from TRBV27 and TRBJ2-7; possibly TRBD2 for D (6 bases). The sequenced material came from naive CD8+ T cells sorted from blood. CDR3 sequence (DNA): TGTGCCAGCAGTTTATCGGGTGGGGGGGAGCAGTACTTC. Translating it yields CASSLSGGGEQYF.